This T cell receptor beta chain is drawn from a study of vaccination and CD4 T cells after COVID-19. The length of the CDR3 is 15 residues. Germline V gene lookup returns CDR1 SGHRS and CDR2 YFSETQ. V was pared by 5 bases and J by 7 bases, with 8 bases of the junction left unmatched. Sequencing of cultured CD4+ T cell DNA used the Oncomine TCR Beta short-read assay. Genomic DNA extraction was carried out from cultured CD4+ T cells. TCRdb re-derived calls from the PCR reads in MiXCR, one entry per CDR3 protein. The data contain about 26,000 distinct CDR3 sequences, 41% of them singletons. Time point given: late sampling 161 to 241 days after vaccination in three convalescent patients. The treatment: 10-day PBMC culture with coronavirus spike peptide pools or control peptides (ViraFEST assay). As to this clonotype: Its antigen is undetermined.

Findings of the study overall: A relatively small number of convalescent patients were studied, and no early post-infection timepoints were included.

This sequence originates from a human donor who had recovered from COVID-19. This specimen consisted of CD4+ T cells from blood, cultured in vitro, obtained about 7 months after SARS-CoV-2 vaccination. This chain connects TRBV5-1 to TRBJ2-1; 11 bases match TRBD2. The DNA for the CDR3 is TGCGCCAGCAGTTTAGCGGGAGGGATTAGTAATGAGCAGTTCTTC. It codes for CASSLAGGISNEQFF.